Detailed here is one T cell receptor beta chain. The germline gives CDR1 MDHEN, CDR2 SYDVKM. Trimming pared 1 base from V and 4 bases from J, leaving 7 bases between. The CDR3 contains 13 residues. This PCR relied on a set of 60 Vbeta primers and 13 Jbeta primers. Measured with immunoSEQ multiplex PCR; TCRdb has only the in-frame clones, and not every one. The table lists about 120,000 clones, 81% of them singletons. These data are taken from a study of cytomegalovirus exposure and HLA in healthy donors. The chain joins TRBV28 to TRBJ1-2; unclear D gene. This TCR derives from a man between 35 and 55 years old in good health and CMV-seronegative. The sample was PBMCs. CDR3 region: CASSLFGIYGYTF. The CDR3 nucleotides read TGTGCCAGCAGTTTATTCGGGATCTATGGCTACACCTTC.